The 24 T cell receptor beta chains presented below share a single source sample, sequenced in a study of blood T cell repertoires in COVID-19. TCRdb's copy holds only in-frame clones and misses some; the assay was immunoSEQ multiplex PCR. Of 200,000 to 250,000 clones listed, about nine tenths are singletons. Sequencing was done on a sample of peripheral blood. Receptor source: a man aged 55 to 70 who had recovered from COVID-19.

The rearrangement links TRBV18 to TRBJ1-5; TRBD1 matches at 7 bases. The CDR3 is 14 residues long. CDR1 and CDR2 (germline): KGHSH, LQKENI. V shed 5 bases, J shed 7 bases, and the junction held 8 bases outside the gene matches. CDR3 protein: CASSSTGAVQPQHF. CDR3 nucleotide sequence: TGTGCCAGCTCATCAACAGGGGCGGTGCAGCCCCAGCATTTT.

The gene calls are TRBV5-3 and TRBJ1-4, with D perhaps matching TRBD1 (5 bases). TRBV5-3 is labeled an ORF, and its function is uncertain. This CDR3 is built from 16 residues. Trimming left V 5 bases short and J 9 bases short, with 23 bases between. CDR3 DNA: TGTGCCAGAAGGCCGGGTTTTAGGAGGGGCGGGCAAAAACTGTTTTTT. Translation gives CARRPGFRRGGQKLFF.

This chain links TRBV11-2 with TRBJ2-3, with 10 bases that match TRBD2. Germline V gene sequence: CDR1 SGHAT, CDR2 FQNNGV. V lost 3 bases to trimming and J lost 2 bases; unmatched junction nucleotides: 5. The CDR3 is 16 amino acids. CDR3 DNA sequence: TGTGCCAGCAGCTTCGGACTAGCGGCCAACACAGATACGCAGTATTTT. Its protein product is CASSFGLAANTDTQYF.

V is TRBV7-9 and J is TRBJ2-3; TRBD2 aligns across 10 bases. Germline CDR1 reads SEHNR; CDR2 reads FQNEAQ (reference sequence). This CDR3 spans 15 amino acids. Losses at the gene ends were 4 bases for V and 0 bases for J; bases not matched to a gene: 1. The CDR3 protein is CASSWTSGSTDTQYF. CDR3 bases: TGTGCCAGCAGCTGGACTAGCGGCAGCACAGATACGCAGTATTTT.

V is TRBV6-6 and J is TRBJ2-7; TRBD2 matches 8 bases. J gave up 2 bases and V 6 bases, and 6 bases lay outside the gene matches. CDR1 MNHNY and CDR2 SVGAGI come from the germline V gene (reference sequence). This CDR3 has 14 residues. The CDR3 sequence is CASSKPGLAYEQYF. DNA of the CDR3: TGTGCCAGCAGCAAACCGGGACTAGCCTACGAGCAGTACTTC.

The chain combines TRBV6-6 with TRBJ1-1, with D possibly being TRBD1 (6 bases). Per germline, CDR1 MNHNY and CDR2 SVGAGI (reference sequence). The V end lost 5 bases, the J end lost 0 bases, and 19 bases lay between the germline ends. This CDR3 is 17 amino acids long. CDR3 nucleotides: TGTGCCAGCAGTCCGCGGCGCATTACAGGGATGAACACTGAAGCTTTCTTT. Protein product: CASSPRRITGMNTEAFF.

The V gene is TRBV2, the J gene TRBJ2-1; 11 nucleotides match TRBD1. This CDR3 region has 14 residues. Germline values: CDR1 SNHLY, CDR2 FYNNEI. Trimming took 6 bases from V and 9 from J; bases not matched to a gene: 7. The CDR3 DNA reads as TGTGCCAGCAGGGCCGGACAGGGGGCAAGTGAGCAGTTCTTC. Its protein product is CASRAGQGASEQFF.

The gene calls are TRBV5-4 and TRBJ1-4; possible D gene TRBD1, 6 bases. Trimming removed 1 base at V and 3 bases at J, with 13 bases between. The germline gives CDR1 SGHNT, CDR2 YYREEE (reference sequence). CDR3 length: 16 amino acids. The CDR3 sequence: CASSLMVQGPNEKLFF. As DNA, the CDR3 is TGTGCCAGCAGCTTGATGGTACAGGGACCTAATGAAAAACTGTTTTTT.

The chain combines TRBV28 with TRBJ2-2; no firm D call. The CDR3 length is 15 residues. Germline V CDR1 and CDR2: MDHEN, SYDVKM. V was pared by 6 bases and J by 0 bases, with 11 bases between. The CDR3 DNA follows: TGTGCCAGCAGAACCGGAGCCGCGAACACCGGGGAGCTGTTTTTT. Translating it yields CASRTGAANTGELFF.

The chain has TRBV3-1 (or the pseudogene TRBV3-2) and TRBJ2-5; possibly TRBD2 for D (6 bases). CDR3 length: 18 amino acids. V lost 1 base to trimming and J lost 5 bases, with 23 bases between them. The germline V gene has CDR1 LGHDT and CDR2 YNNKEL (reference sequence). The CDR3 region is CASSQANSGGGRRETQYF. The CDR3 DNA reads TGTGCCAGCAGCCAAGCAAACAGCGGCGGAGGGAGGCGCGAGACCCAGTACTTC.

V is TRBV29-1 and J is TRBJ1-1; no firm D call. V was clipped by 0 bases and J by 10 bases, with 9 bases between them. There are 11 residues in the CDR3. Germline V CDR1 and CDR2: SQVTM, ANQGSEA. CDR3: CSVEEWAGAFF. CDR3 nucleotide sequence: TGCAGCGTTGAAGAATGGGCCGGAGCTTTCTTT.

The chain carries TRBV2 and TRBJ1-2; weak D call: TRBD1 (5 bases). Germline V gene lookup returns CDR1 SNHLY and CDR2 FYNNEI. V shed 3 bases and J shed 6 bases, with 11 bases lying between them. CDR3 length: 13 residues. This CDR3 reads CASSETVGDGYTF. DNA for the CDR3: TGTGCCAGCAGTGAGACAGTTGGGGATGGCTACACCTTC.

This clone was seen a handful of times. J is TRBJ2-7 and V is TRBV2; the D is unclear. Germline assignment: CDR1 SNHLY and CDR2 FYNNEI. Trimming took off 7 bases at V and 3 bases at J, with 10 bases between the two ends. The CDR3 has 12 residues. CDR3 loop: CASTSFGYEQYF. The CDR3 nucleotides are TGTGCCAGCACGTCTTTCGGCTACGAGCAGTACTTC. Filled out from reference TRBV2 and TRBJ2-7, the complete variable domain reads EPEVTQTPSHQVTQMGQEVILRCVPISNHLYFYWYRQILGQKVEFLVSFYNNEISEKSEIFDDQFSVERPDGSNFTLKIRSTKLEDSAMYFCASTSFGYEQYFGPGTRLTVT.

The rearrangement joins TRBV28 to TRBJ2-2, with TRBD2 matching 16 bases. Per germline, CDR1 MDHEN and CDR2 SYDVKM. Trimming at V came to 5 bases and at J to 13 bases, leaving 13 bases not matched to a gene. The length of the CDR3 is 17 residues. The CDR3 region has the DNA TGTGCCAGCAGTGCATCCGGGACTAGCGGGGGGGCCTCTTTGCTGTTTTTT. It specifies CASSASGTSGGASLLFF.

CDR3 residues: CASRPRQGMWQPQHF. DNA for the CDR3: TGTGCCAGCAGACCTCGACAGGGGATGTGGCAGCCCCAGCATTTT. This chain joins TRBV2 and TRBJ1-5, with 8 nucleotides matching TRBD1. This CDR3 is built from 15 residues. The junction had 11 bases not matched to a gene; V was cut back by 6 bases and J by 7 bases. The germline gives CDR1 SNHLY, CDR2 FYNNEI.

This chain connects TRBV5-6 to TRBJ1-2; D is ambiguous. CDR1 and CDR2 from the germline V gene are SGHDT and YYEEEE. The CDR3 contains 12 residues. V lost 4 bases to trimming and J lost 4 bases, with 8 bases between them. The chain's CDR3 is CASSALSYGYTF. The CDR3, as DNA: TGTGCCAGCAGCGCGTTGAGCTATGGCTACACCTTC.

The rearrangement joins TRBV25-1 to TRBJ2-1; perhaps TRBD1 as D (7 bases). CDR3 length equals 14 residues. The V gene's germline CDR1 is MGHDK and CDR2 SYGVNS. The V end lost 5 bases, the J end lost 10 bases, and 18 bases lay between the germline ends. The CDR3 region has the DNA TGTGCCAGCAGTTTCCAGGAGGGGGCAATCGAGCAGTTCTTC. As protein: CASSFQEGAIEQFF.

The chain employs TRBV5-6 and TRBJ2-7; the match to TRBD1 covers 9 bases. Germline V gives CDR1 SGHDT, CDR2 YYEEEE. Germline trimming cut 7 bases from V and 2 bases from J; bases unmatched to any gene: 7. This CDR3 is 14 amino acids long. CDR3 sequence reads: CASRLTGGTYEQYF. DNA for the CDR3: TGTGCCAGCCGACTGACAGGGGGTACCTACGAGCAGTACTTC.

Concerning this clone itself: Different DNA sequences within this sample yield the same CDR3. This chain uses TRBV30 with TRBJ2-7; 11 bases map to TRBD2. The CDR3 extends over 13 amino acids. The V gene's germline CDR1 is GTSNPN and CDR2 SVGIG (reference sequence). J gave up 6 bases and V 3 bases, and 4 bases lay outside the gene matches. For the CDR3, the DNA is TGTGCCTGGAGCGCCGGGACTAGCGGCGAGCAGTACTTC. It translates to CAWSAGTSGEQYF.

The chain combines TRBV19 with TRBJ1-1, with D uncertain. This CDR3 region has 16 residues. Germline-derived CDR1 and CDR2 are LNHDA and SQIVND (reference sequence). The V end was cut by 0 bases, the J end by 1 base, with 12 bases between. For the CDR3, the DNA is TGTGCCAGTAGTATAGAAAGACCACAGAGGAACACTGAAGCTTTCTTT. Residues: CASSIERPQRNTEAFF.

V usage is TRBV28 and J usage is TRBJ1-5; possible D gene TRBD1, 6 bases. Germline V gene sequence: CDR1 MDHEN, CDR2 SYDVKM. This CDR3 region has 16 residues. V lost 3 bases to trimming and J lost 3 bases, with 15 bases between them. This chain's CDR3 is CASSFVSGAVNQPQHF. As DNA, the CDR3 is TGTGCCAGCAGTTTTGTCTCAGGGGCGGTCAATCAGCCCCAGCATTTT.

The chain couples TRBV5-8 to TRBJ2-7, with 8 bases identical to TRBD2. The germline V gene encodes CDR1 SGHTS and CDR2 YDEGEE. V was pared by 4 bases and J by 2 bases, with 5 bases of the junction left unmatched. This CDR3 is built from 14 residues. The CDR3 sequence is CASSPWTSPYEQYF. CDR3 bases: TGTGCCAGCAGCCCCTGGACTAGCCCCTACGAGCAGTACTTC.

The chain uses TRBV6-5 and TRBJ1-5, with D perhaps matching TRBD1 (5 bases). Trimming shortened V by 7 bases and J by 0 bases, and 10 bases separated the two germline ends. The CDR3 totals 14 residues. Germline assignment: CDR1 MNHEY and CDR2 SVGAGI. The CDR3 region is CASMSRDSNQPQHF. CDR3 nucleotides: TGTGCCAGCATGTCCAGGGATAGCAATCAGCCCCAGCATTTT.

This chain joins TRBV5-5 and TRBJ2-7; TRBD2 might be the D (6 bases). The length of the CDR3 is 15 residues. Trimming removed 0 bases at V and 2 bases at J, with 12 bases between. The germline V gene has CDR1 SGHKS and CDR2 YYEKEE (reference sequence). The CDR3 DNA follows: TGTGCCAGCAGCTTGGGGGCGGGATATCCCTACGAGCAGTACTTC. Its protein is CASSLGAGYPYEQYF. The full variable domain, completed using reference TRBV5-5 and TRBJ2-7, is DAGVTQSPTHLIKTRGQQVTLRCSPISGHKSVSWYQQVLGQGPQFIFQYYEKEERGRGNFPDRFSARQFPNYSSELNVNALLLGDSALYLCASSLGAGYPYEQYFGPGTRLTVT.